The 22 T cell receptor beta chains in this list originate from one sample, sequenced in a study of T cell responses to AZD1222 COVID-19 vaccine (dated by TCRdb to 2020 to 2023). The sample's time point label is to be understood as: baseline before first vaccination. Library construction relied on the immunoSEQ multiplex PCR assay. In its TCRdb copy, this immuneACCESS table keeps in-frame sequences only and misses some clones. Where compared with another copy, unresolved V genes explain less than half of these, and the others have no known cause. This sample comprises 150,000 to 200,000 clones, approximately 94% of them detected only once. Roughly 8.4% of the sample belongs to the ten largest clones. Sequenced material: peripheral blood, taken on day 0 of AZD1222 vaccination. These receptors were obtained from an adult in good health.

The rearrangement joins TRBV4-1 to TRBJ1-3, with D possibly matching TRBD1 (5 bases). Germline CDR1 MGHRA, CDR2 YSYEKL. The V gene lost 4 bases and the J gene lost 0 bases, with 19 bases spanning the gap. The CDR3 runs 18 residues. CDR3 sequence: CASSLYGLGGSSGNTIYF. The CDR3 DNA reads TGCGCCAGCAGCCTTTACGGACTGGGGGGTAGCTCTGGAAACACCATATATTTT.

In nucleotides, the CDR3 is TGTGCCAGCAGTGAATCGGGACGTCCCTCCTACAATGAGCAGTTCTTC. Its translation: CASSESGRPSYNEQFF. The chain uses TRBV2 and TRBJ2-1; D tentatively fits TRBD1 or TRBD2 (5 bases each). The CDR3 runs 16 residues. CDR1 is SNHLY and CDR2 is FYNNEI in the germline V gene. V was cut by 2 bases and J by 0 bases, with 11 bases left in between.

The chain couples TRBV12-5 to TRBJ2-2, with D perhaps TRBD1 (6 bases). The V end was cut by 2 bases, the J end by 5 bases, with 12 bases between. This CDR3 is built from 15 residues. The germline gives CDR1 LGHNT, CDR2 FRNRAP. CDR3 bases: TGTGCTAGTGGTTTGCTACAGGGATCTACCGGGGAGCTGTTTTTT. This sequence encodes CASGLLQGSTGELFF.

The J gene is TRBJ2-7, the V gene TRBV3-1 (or the pseudogene TRBV3-2); D is uncertain. The CDR3 spans 12 residues. Germline CDR1 LGHDT, CDR2 YNNKEL (reference sequence). The V and J ends lost 1 base and 7 bases respectively, with 8 bases between them. CDR3 protein: CASSQVYTEQYF. The CDR3 bases are TGTGCCAGCAGCCAAGTGTATACGGAGCAGTACTTC.

The J gene is TRBJ1-2, the V gene TRBV2, with 7 nucleotides matching TRBD1. Per the germline V gene, CDR1 is SNHLY and CDR2 is FYNNEI. The trim removed 5 bases at V and 4 bases at J, leaving 7 bases unmatched. The CDR3 sequence is 14 residues long. The CDR3 protein is CASSLSGQIYGYTF. CDR3 coding DNA: TGTGCCAGCAGTCTCTCGGGACAGATCTATGGCTACACCTTC.

This rearrangement joins TRBV6-5 to TRBJ2-7, with D perhaps TRBD1 (5 bases). This CDR3 has 13 residues. Trimming removed 2 bases from V and 2 bases from J, with 7 bases in between. CDR1 MNHEY and CDR2 SVGAGI come from the germline V gene. CDR3 amino acids: CASSYQGPYEQYF. CDR3 DNA sequence: TGTGCCAGCAGTTACCAGGGTCCCTACGAGCAGTACTTC.

This CDR3 is CASSLVGGGANTGELFF. The DNA of the CDR3 is TGCGCCAGCAGCTTGGTTGGAGGGGGAGCGAACACCGGGGAGCTGTTTTTT. The chain uses TRBV5-1 and TRBJ2-2; perhaps D is TRBD1 or TRBD2 (6 bases each). The germline V gene has CDR1 SGHRS and CDR2 YFSETQ. The CDR3 has 17 residues. Trimming pared 0 bases from V and 0 bases from J, leaving 12 bases between.

V usage is TRBV7-8 and J usage is TRBJ2-7; D perhaps matches TRBD1 (6 bases). CDR1 and CDR2 (germline): SGHVS, FQNEAQ. Trimming cost V 1 base and J 2 bases, with 12 bases left between them. This CDR3 spans 15 amino acids. The CDR3 protein is CASSLGVQGTYEQYF. CDR3 nucleotides: TGTGCCAGCAGCTTAGGGGTACAGGGAACCTACGAGCAGTACTTC.

V and J are TRBV19 and TRBJ2-2; TRBD2 matches at 9 bases. The CDR3 totals 18 residues. The J segment lost 2 bases and the V segment lost 0 bases, leaving 7 bases of the junction unmatched. Germline assignment: CDR1 LNHDA and CDR2 SQIVND (reference sequence). CDR3 in amino acids: CASSIDEGLAINTGELFF. The CDR3 region has the DNA TGTGCCAGTAGTATAGATGAAGGACTAGCGATCAACACCGGGGAGCTGTTTTTT.

The chain joins TRBV6-5 to TRBJ2-7; possibly TRBD1 for D (6 bases). Germline V lookup: CDR1 MNHEY, CDR2 SVGAGI. Trimming removed 5 bases at V and 0 bases at J, with 11 bases between. The CDR3 covers 14 residues. CDR3 nucleotides: TGTGCCAGCAGTAGCCGGGACATCTCCTACGAGCAGTACTTC. Translation: CASSSRDISYEQYF.

This clone was counted once. The chain employs TRBV30 and TRBJ1-1, with D maybe TRBD1 (6 bases). This CDR3 comprises 14 residues. V lost 4 bases to trimming and J lost 4 bases, with 16 bases between them. Germline V gene lookup returns CDR1 GTSNPN and CDR2 SVGIG (reference sequence). CDR3 bases: TGTGCCTGGAACCCCGGTAGGGGGGCCACTGAAGCTTTCTTT. This encodes CAWNPGRGATEAFF.

The chain employs TRBV6-5 and TRBJ1-3; D call uncertain. V was cut by 0 bases and J by 2 bases, with 5 bases left in between. Germline CDR1 reads MNHEY; CDR2 reads SVGAGI. This CDR3 spans 14 amino acids. For the CDR3, the DNA is TGTGCCAGCAGTTACTCGGAAGCTGGAAACACCATATATTTT. The encoded protein is CASSYSEAGNTIYF.

The chain joins TRBV19 to TRBJ1-4; 8 bases are shared with TRBD1. V dropped 5 bases and J dropped 9; count of bases not matched to a gene: 8. The CDR3 loop spans 14 amino acids. Looked up from germline, CDR1 is LNHDA and CDR2 is SQIVND (reference sequence). The CDR3 region is CASSRGQDLQKLFF. The CDR3 bases are TGTGCCAGTAGTCGGGGACAGGATCTCCAAAAACTGTTTTTT.

This chain uses TRBV4-2 with TRBJ2-7; the match to TRBD2 covers 14 bases. The CDR3 has 16 residues. In germline, CDR1 is LGHNA, CDR2 YNFKEQ. After removal of 3 bases from V and 5 bases from J, the junction contained 6 bases not matched to a gene. The CDR3 reads CASSHPGLAGVHEQYF. The CDR3 region has the DNA TGTGCCAGCAGCCATCCGGGACTAGCGGGAGTTCACGAGCAGTACTTC.

The table lists this clone with a few counts. Other DNA sequences of this sample code for an identical CDR3. The chain uses TRBV29-1 and TRBJ2-1, with 7 bases that match TRBD2. CDR1 is SQVTM, CDR2 ANQGSEA, per germline. The CDR3 extends over 12 amino acids. V was pared by 4 bases and J by 6 bases, with 3 bases of the junction left unmatched. DNA for the CDR3: TGCAGCGTTGGGGAGGGACGCAATGAGCAGTTCTTC. It translates to CSVGEGRNEQFF.

In its sample, this clone was seen once. The chain joins TRBV28 to TRBJ1-2; D possibly corresponds to TRBD1 (6 bases). In germline, CDR1 is MDHEN, CDR2 SYDVKM. V lost 3 bases and J lost 4, with 15 bases in between. This CDR3 contains 15 residues. As DNA, the CDR3 is TGTGCCAGCAGTTTCGTGGCAGGGGAAGGCTATGGCTACACCTTC. Residues: CASSFVAGEGYGYTF.

The chain joins TRBV13 to TRBJ1-3, with 8 nucleotides matching TRBD1. CDR1 PRHDT and CDR2 FYEKMQ come from the germline V gene (reference sequence). With V trimmed by 4 bases and J by 4 bases, 9 bases remained unmatched. There are 16 residues in the CDR3. The CDR3 coding sequence is TGTGCCAGCAGCTGGGTCAGGGGGCTTGGGGGAAACACCATATATTTT. It is translated as CASSWVRGLGGNTIYF.

This chain uses TRBV10-2 with TRBJ1-6; D perhaps matches TRBD1 (6 bases). The CDR3 is 14 amino acids. The germline V and J ends were trimmed by 4 bases and 9 bases, with 13 bases remaining between them. The germline V gene encodes CDR1 WSHSY and CDR2 SAAADI. In DNA, the CDR3 is TGCGCCAGCAGTGGCAGGGGAAGCCTTTCACCCCTCCACTTT. This gives the protein CASSGRGSLSPLHF.

V and J are TRBV18 and TRBJ2-7, with 9 bases matching TRBD2. Unmatched junction bases numbered 5, after V lost 2 bases and J lost 3 bases. This CDR3 has 15 amino acids. Germline V CDR1 and CDR2: KGHSH, LQKENI. CDR3 DNA sequence: TGTGCCAGCTCACCAACTAGCGGGTTTCTCTACGAGCAGTACTTC. Translated, it gives CASSPTSGFLYEQYF.

J is TRBJ1-1 and V is TRBV14; D call uncertain. Germline-derived CDR1 and CDR2 are SGHDN and FVKESK. This CDR3 has 13 residues. Trimming cost V 0 bases and J 12 bases, with 14 bases left between them. The CDR3 DNA reads TGTGCCAGCAGCCAAGATCTAGGTGGGGAATCTTTCTTT. Its protein is CASSQDLGGESFF.

CDR3 DNA sequence: TGTGCCAGCCCCACTAGGGACTTGCAGTATTTT. It yields the protein CASPTRDLQYF. This chain connects TRBV6-5 to TRBJ2-3, with a weak D call TRBD2 (6 bases). Germline assignment: CDR1 MNHEY and CDR2 SVGAGI. This CDR3 has 11 amino acids. V shed 8 bases and J shed 11 bases, with 14 bases lying between them.

The chain joins TRBV7-2 to TRBJ2-7, with unresolved D. V lost 2 bases and J 3 bases, leaving 11 bases between the germline ends. Germline-derived CDR1 and CDR2 are SGHTA and FQGNSA. The CDR3 runs 14 residues. This CDR3 reads CASSLHRGDYEQYF. CDR3 nucleotide sequence: TGTGCCAGCAGCTTACACCGCGGCGACTACGAGCAGTACTTC.